The entry that follows covers one TCR beta chain sequence. A single count supports this clone. Its antigen is unknown. No qualities accompany the bases; no much larger clone lies one base away. Taken from cysteine to phenylalanine, the CDR3 has 18 residues. The read is trimmed to its CDR3 DNA, 54 bases read in frame from base 1. V is cut back by 7 bases and J by 0 bases, with 20 bases in the junction unmatched. The germline V gene sets CDR1 to SQVTM and CDR2 to ANQGSEA. The collaborating institutions used their own protocols to collect whole blood in K2EDTA tubes. Collaborator samples were shipped for TCRbeta analysis as frozen whole blood, isolated PBMCs, or DNA extracted from either sample type. The sample belongs to a study of blood T cell repertoires in COVID-19 (dated by TCRdb to 2020 to 2021). About the investigation overall: Samples from collaborators originated in the United States, Italy and Spain and spanned both the acute and convalescent phases of COVID-19. The material from the prospective study consisted of cDNA or gDNA derived from T cells, B-cell-depleted T cells, or PBMCs. Deeply sampled blood TCRbeta repertoires from subjects exposed to, actively infected with, or recovered from COVID-19 were included in the dataset. The repertoires were released in a freely available public database intended as a resource for research on the immune response to SARS-CoV-2. The samples were drawn from the first 160 participants of the ongoing ImmuneRACE study and from some 1,300 subjects provided by 6 global collaborators. The sample metadata nearly always contained a de-identified subject ID, COVID-19 status, age in years and sex. Where available, HLA class I and class II types were taken from metadata supplied by the sample provider and were not determined by assay-based typing. General conclusions and limits of the study: The quantity of clinical and demographic metadata differed by source and by participant and was supplied without curation.

The immunoSEQ Assay, a bias-controlled multiplex PCR, was used to amplify TCRbeta CDR3 regions from genomic DNA. As for the original processing: The number of nucleated cells in each sample was estimated from the amplification of reference gene primers within the assay. To quantify the absolute abundance of each unique TCRbeta CDR3 rearrangement, sequence reads were collapsed and filtered. For each sample, productive Simpson clonality was calculated as the square root of Simpson's diversity index across productive rearrangements. TCRdb mirrors the immuneACCESS table, restricted to in-frame sequences. Some clones are absent from its copies; in checked studies, under half trace to an unresolved V gene, and the reason for the others is unknown. V, J and clone size reflect that table, while D and trimming were determined from the DNA. The sample profile shows 85,000 to 130,000 clones; approximately 83% of them were found once. Jointly, the top ten make up 2.5% to 3.5% of the sample.

In this chain, TRBV29-1 is recombined with TRBJ1-1, and 7 junctional nucleotides match TRBD1. The TCR sequence derives from a woman of 80 years or more with active or convalescent COVID-19. The specimen sequenced was peripheral blood. The DNA reads TGCAGCGGGATCCGGGACAGCCCGTTTTTTTCCCTGAACACTGAAGCTTTCTTT. The translation is CSGIRDSPFFSLNTEAFF.